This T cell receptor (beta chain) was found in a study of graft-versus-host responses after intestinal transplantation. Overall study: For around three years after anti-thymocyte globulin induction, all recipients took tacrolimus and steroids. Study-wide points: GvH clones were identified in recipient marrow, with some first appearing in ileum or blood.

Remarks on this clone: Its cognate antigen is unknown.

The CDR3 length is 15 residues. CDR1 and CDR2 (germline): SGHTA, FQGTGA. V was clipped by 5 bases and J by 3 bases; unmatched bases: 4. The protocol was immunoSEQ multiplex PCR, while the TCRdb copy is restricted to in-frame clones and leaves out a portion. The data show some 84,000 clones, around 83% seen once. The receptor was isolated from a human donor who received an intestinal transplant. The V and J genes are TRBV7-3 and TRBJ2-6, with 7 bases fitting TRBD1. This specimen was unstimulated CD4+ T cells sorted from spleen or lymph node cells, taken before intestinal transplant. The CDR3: CASSTDRDGANVLTF. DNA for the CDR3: TGTGCCAGCAGCACTGACAGGGATGGGGCCAACGTCCTGACTTTC.